The T cell receptor (beta chain) described here comes from a study of T cell responses to AZD1222 COVID-19 vaccine (dated by TCRdb to 2020 to 2022). Broadly, across the study: AZD1222 recipients whose second dose came at about 4 weeks and those whose second dose came at about 12 weeks were combined into one group, since spike-specific TCR depth and breadth did not differ between the two schedules. TCR sequencing covered over 230 trial participants: roughly 200 given two doses of AZD1222 and 26 given two doses of MenACWY control vaccine. Trial participants were enrolled into age subgroups of 18-55, 56-69 and 70-plus years, which contained about 150, 27 and 61 TCR-sequenced participants, respectively.

Concerning this clone: Its recognized antigen is unknown. No quality values exist for individual bases; no much larger clone is one base distant.

Explained via the paper, the time point label denotes: baseline before first vaccination. Vaccinee samples were obtained from the UK trials COV001 and COV002, which included a single-blind randomized controlled phase 2/3 trial of AZD1222 (ChAdOx1 nCoV-19) in healthy adults. For TCRbeta chain sequencing, PBMC samples from trial participants were taken at day 0 and at day 28 after the second dose. The CDR3 regions of human TCRbeta chains were analyzed by immunosequencing. The authors' pipeline ran thus. Repertoire TCRs were matched against a reference library of SARS-CoV-2-specific TCRs generated with the MIRA antigen-specificity platform. Breadth was defined as the fraction of unique TCRs that were SARS-CoV-2-associated, and depth was defined as the fraction of total T cells that were SARS-CoV-2-associated. Using the MIRA data, each spike-specific TCR was mapped to the spike region that the TCR reacts to and placed in a CD4 or CD8 class. Log10-transformed breadth and depth values were compared by one-way ANOVA with Sidak's multiple comparisons tests. As stored in TCRdb, this immuneACCESS dataset retains in-frame rearrangements with V and J assigned. A fraction of the clones does not appear; measured against another copy, unresolved V genes explain less than half of the discrepancy, and the remainder lacks a known reason. The DNA was the basis for D and trimming; V, J and clone size are from that table. This sample is represented by about 55,000 clones; nearly 90% of them were singletons. The ten largest clones represent just under 4% of the sample.

General conclusions and limits of the study: Because no day 14 peak-response samples were available, repertoires were characterized only after the peak T cell response. A significant rise in spike-specific TCR breadth and depth was observed after two AZD1222 doses relative to day 0 and relative to MenACWY recipients. The whole spike protein was spanned by vaccine-associated CD4 TCRs, and dominant responses were seen in regions 160-218 and 743-854. Epitopes outside the regions mutated in the B.1.351 and B.1.1.7 variants were reportedly recognized by nearly half of the unique spike-specific TCRs. Conclusions about previously exposed vaccinees are limited, since just 5 to 7 AZD1222 recipients were seropositive for SARS-CoV-2 at baseline. Most participants were white British and females outnumbered males, and the authors suggested that clonal diversity may have been underestimated. The 56-69-year group was small, and its depth increase did not reach significance, likely because of low power.

Spanning cysteine to phenylalanine, the CDR3 consists of 13 amino acids. CDR3 DNA is the only sequence kept; it has 39 bases, read in frame from the first base. The sequences come from peripheral blood, collected on day 0 of AZD1222 vaccination. The TCR comes from an adult in good health. The chain employs TRBV21-1 and TRBJ1-2; the D call TRBD1 from the table was never checked on the DNA. TRBV21-1 counts as a pseudogene. The DNA sequence is TGTGCCAGCACCAGGGTGGGTGGCTATGGCTACACCTTC. Translation gives CASTRVGGYGYTF.